The present T cell receptor beta chain was sequenced within a study of OX40 agonist ivuxolimab in advanced cancers. Study-level information: About 40% of patients had received prior checkpoint inhibitor therapy.

This clone turned up a few times. Its specificity is unknown. Additional DNA sequences in this sample encode the identical CDR3. Findings and caveats of the study: Several nonresponders also turned out to have low normalized T-cell clonal expansion. At 0.1 to 3.0 mg/kg, clonal expansion of CD4+ and CD8+ blood T cells had occurred by week 6. In CD8+ T cells, expanded clones were on average more numerous than in CD4+.

TCRdb keeps only in-frame clones here, not all; method: immunoSEQ multiplex PCR. The table lists fewer than 85,000 clones, roughly 90% of them singletons. Germline V gene sequence: CDR1 MNHNY, CDR2 SVGAGI (reference sequence). CDR3 size: 14 residues. Trimming removed 4 bases at V and 1 base at J, with 10 bases between. The sequences come from CD4+ or CD8+ T cells sorted from blood, collected in a trial of the OX40 agonist ivuxolimab. The TCR comes from an adult with an advanced solid tumor such as melanoma, head and neck, liver or kidney cancer. The chain recombines TRBV6-6 with TRBJ1-1, with D tentatively TRBD1 (5 bases). The CDR3 loop reads CASSWDGGNTEAFF. The DNA for the CDR3 is TGTGCCAGCAGTTGGGACGGTGGGAACACTGAAGCTTTCTTT.